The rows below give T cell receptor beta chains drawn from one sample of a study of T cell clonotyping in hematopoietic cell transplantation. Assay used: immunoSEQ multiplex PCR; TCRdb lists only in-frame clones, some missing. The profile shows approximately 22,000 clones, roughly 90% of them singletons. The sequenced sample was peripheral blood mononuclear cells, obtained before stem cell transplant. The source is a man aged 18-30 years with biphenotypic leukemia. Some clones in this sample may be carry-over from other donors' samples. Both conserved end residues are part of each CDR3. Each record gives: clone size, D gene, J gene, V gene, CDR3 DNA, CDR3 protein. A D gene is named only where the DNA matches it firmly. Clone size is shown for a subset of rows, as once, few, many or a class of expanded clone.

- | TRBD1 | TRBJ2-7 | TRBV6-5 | TGTGCCAGCAGTTACTCTCGCGACAGGGGGGACGAGCAGTACTTC | CASSYSRDRGDEQYF
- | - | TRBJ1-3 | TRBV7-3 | TGTGCCAGCAGCTTGGGAGGGGCGCCTGGAAACACCATATATTTT | CASSLGGAPGNTIYF
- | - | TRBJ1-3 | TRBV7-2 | TGTGCCAGCAGCTTGGCCCCCGGCCTTAGCTCTGGAAACACCATATATTTT | CASSLAPGLSSGNTIYF
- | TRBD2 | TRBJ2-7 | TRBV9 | TGTGCCAGCAGCCCCACCGGGACTAGCGATTGGGAGCAGTACTTC | CASSPTGTSDWEQYF
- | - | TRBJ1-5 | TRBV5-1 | TGCGCCAGCAGCTTAGAAGGACACCCGGATCAGCCCCAGCATTTT | CASSLEGHPDQPQHF
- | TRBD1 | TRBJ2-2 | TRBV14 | TGTGCCAGCAGCCAAGATCACAGGGGGCGAAAGGCCACGAACACCGGGGAGCTGTTTTTT | CASSQDHRGRKATNTGELFF
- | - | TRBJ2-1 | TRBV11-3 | TGTGCCAGCAGCTTAGTGAGGGCGGGGGAGCAGTTCTTC | CASSLVRAGEQFF
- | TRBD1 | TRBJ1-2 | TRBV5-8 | TGTGCCAGCAGCCTGGGACAGGGGCAGTGGTATGGCTACACCTTC | CASSLGQGQWYGYTF
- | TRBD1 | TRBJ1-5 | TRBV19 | TGTGCCAGTAGTAAATTTGACAGGGTTAGCAATCAGCCCCAGCATTTT | CASSKFDRVSNQPQHF
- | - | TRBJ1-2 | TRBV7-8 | TGTGCCAGCAGCATAAGGGAGGGATCAACTCTTGGCTACACCTTC | CASSIREGSTLGYTF
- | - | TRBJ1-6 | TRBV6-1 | TGTGCCAGCAGTGACAGGGTGGAGATTTCACCCCTCCACTTT | CASSDRVEISPLHF
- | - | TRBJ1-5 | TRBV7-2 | TGTGCCAGCAGCCGGATTGGGGGCAATCAGCCCCAGCATTTT | CASSRIGGNQPQHF
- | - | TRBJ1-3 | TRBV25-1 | TGTGCCAGCATCGATAGGGTAAACACCATATATTTT | CASIDRVNTIYF
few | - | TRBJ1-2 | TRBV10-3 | TGTGCCATCAGTGAAACGGGGATTAGTGGCTACACCTTC | CAISETGISGYTF
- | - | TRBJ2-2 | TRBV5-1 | TGCGCCAGCAGTTTACAGGGGGGGCAGCTGTTTTTT | CASSLQGGQLFF
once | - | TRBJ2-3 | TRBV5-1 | TGCGCCAGCAGCCCGGACGGGGTCACAGATACGCAGTATTTT | CASSPDGVTDTQYF
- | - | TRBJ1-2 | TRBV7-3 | TGTGCCAGCGGCTCCGGGGACTATGGCTACACCTTC | CASGSGDYGYTF
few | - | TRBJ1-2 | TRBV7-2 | TGTGCCAGCAGATCCCAGGGTTCTCGAGGCTACACCTTC | CASRSQGSRGYTF
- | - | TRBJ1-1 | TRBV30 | TGTGCCTGTACCAGGGTGGACACTGAAGCTTTCTTT | CACTRVDTEAFF
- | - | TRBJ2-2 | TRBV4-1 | TGCGCCAGCAGCTTAGGACCGAACACCGGGGAGCTGTTTTTT | CASSLGPNTGELFF
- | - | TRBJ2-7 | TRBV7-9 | TGTGCCAGCAGCTTTGGGGGTACCTCCTACGAGCAGTACTTC | CASSFGGTSYEQYF
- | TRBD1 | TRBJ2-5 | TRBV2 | TGTGCCAGCAGTGCGGGCACAGGGGGAGTCCGCACGGAGACCCAGTACTTC | CASSAGTGGVRTETQYF
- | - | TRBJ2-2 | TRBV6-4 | TGTGCCAGCAGTGACTCGCCGGACAGTTCCACCGGGGAGCTGTTTTTT | CASSDSPDSSTGELFF
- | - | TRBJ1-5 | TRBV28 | TGTGCCAGCAGTTTCGCTCACCCCAATCAGCCCCAGCATTTT | CASSFAHPNQPQHF
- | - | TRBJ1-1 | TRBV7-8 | TGTGCCAGCAGCTTTCGCGGGTTTATGGAGAGGATGAACACTGAAGCTTTCTTT | CASSFRGFMERMNTEAFF
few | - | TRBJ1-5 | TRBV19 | TGTGCCAGTAATCACGGCGAGTCGGGGCCCCAGCATTTT | CASNHGESGPQHF
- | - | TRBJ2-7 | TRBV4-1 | TGCGCCAGCAGCCCGGCGTGGGCGGCCTACGAGCAGTACTTC | CASSPAWAAYEQYF
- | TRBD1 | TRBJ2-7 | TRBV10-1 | TGCGCCACCGGGACAGGGGGACTTCCCTACGAGCAGTACTTC | CATGTGGLPYEQYF
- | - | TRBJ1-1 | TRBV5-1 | TGCGCCAGCAGCCAATTAGGGGGAGGAACTGAAGCTTTCTTT | CASSQLGGGTEAFF
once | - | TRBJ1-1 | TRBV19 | TGTGCCACCTCAGCGGGAGCGAACACTGAAGCTTTCTTT | CATSAGANTEAFF
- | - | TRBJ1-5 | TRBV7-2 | TGTGCCAGCAGCTTAGCGGGGCAGCCCAATCAGCCCCAGCATTTT | CASSLAGQPNQPQHF
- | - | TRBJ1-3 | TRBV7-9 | TGTGCCAGCAGCTTACCATATAACTCTGGAAACACCATATATTTT | CASSLPYNSGNTIYF
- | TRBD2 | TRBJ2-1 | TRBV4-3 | TGCGCCAGCAGCCCGCGGGCCGCTAGCGGGGTCCGTGAGCAGTTCTTC | CASSPRAASGVREQFF
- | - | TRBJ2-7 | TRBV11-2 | TGTGCCAGCAGCTTAGATGCCCTTGAGTTGATCTACGAGCAGTACTTC | CASSLDALELIYEQYF
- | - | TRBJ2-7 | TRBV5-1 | TGCGCCAGCAGGGGGGGCGAATACTCCTACGAGCAGTACTTC | CASRGGEYSYEQYF
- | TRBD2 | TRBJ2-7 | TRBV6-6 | TGTGCCAGCAGTCGAGAAGGAAGCGGGGGACTCTACGAGCAGTACTTC | CASSREGSGGLYEQYF
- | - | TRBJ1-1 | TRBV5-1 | TGCGCCAGCAGCTGGGGGAGGTCCGGGGGAGACACTGAAGCTTTCTTT | CASSWGRSGGDTEAFF
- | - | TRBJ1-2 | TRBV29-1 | TGCAGCGTTGAAGATTTCACGGGTCTTAACTATGGCTACACCTTC | CSVEDFTGLNYGYTF
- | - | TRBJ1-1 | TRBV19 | TGTGCCAGTAGTCCTACAGGGAGCGCTGAAGCTTTCTTT | CASSPTGSAEAFF
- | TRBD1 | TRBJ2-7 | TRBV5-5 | TGTGCCAGCAGCTTGCGTAGGACAGGAGAAGGCGAGCAGTACTTC | CASSLRRTGEGEQYF
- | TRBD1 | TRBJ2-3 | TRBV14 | TGTGCCAGCAGCCAAGATCTTGAGACAGGGGGGGTCACAGATACGCAGTATTTT | CASSQDLETGGVTDTQYF
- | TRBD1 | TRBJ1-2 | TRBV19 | TGTGCCAGTAACCGACCCGACGGGACAGGGGACTATGGCTACACCTTC | CASNRPDGTGDYGYTF
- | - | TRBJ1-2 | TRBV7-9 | TGTGCCAGCAGCTTATCGGAATCTAACTATGGCTACACCTTC | CASSLSESNYGYTF
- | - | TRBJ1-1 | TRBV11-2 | TGTGCCAGCAGCTTAAGGGGTGTAGTGAACACTGAAGCTTTCTTT | CASSLRGVVNTEAFF
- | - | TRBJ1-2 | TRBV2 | TGTGCCAGCAGTGAAGCCATTGAGAGCTATGGCTACACCTTC | CASSEAIESYGYTF
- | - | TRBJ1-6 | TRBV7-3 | TGTGCCAGCAGCATTGGGGACACAAATTCACCCCTCCACTTT | CASSIGDTNSPLHF
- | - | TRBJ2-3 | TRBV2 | TGTGCCAGCAGTGACTCTAGCTCTAGCCGACGCACAGATACGCAGTATTTT | CASSDSSSSRRTDTQYF
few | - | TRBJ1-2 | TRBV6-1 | TGTGCCAGCAGTGAAGGACCGCACTTC | CASSEGPHF
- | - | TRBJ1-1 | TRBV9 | TGTGCCAGCAGCGAACCAGGGAGGGAGGTTGGGACTGAAGCTTTCTTT | CASSEPGREVGTEAFF
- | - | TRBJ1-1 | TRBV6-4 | TGTGCCAGCAGTGACTCTGGACTTGGTGAAGCTTTCTTT | CASSDSGLGEAFF
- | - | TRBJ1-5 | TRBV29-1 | TGCAGCGTTGAAGACAGGGTAGGACAGCCCCAGCATTTT | CSVEDRVGQPQHF
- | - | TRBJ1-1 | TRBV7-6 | TGTGCCAGCAGCTTAGGGACAGTCACTGAAGCTTTCTTT | CASSLGTVTEAFF
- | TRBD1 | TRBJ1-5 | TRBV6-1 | TGTGCCAGCAGGGGACAGGGCAATCAGCCCCAGCATTTT | CASRGQGNQPQHF